This TCR beta chain was sequenced during a study of T cell clonality in common variable immunodeficiency. This clone was seen many times. Its antigen is currently unknown. Coverage ceases 3 residues before the CDR3 finishes, and the germline J gene fills in the end. Libraries were prepared by immunoSEQ multiplex PCR; TCRdb keeps only in-frame clonotypes and omits some of them. The sample has roughly 60,000 clones, none seen only once; the top ten hold around 1.6%. Study-level findings and limits: Compared with controls, CVID subjects had fewer shared TCRbeta clones. Repertoire-complication correlations in CVID were limited by patient heterogeneity. What drives increased CVID clonality needs T cell subpopulation sequencing.

The CDR3 totals 12 residues. The receptor was isolated from a person aged 18 to 75 in good health. The sequenced material came from peripheral blood mononuclear cells. V gene TRBV12-3 or TRBV12-4 combines with J gene TRBJ1-2; D not resolved. The CDR3 loop is CASRPNNLGYTF. CDR3 DNA, as far as it was read: TGTGCCAGCAGACCGAATAACCTAGGC.